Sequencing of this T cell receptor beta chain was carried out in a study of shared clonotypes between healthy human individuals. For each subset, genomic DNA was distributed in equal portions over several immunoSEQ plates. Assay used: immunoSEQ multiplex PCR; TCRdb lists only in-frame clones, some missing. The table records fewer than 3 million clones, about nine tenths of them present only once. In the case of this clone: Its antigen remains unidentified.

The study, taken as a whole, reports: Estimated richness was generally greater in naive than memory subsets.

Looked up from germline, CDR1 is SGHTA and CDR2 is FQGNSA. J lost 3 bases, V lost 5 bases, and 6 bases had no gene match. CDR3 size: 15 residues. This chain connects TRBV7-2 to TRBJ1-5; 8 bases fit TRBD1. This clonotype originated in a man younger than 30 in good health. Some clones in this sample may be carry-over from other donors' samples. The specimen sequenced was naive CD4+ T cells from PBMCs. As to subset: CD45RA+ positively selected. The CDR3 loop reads CASSPRQGFNQPQHF. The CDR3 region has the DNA TGTGCCAGCAGCCCTCGACAGGGGTTCAATCAGCCCCAGCATTTT.